Included here is one T cell receptor (beta chain) sequence, with context. As originally analysed: The authors estimated nucleated cell counts from reference gene primer amplification. Sequencing used immunoSEQ multiplex PCR; TCRdb keeps in-frame clones, though not all of them. The V and J calls and clone size were taken over from that table, and D and trimming were inferred from the DNA. The sample lists 90,000 or so clones, 88% occurring once. Unmatched junction bases numbered 5, after V lost 4 bases and J lost 6 bases. Germline CDR1 and CDR2: LNHDA and SQIVND (reference sequence). The length of the CDR3 is 14 residues. This specimen belongs to a study of blood T cell repertoires in COVID-19. Across the whole study: Samples came from the United States, Italy and Spain, spanning acute and convalescent COVID-19. T cells, B-cell-depleted T cells, or PBMCs provided the cDNA or gDNA that served as material.

The chain recombines TRBV19 with TRBJ1-5; 8 nucleotides match TRBD1. The receptor comes from a man at least 80 years old with acute or convalescent COVID-19. The sequenced material came from peripheral blood. DNA for the CDR3: TGTGCCAGTAGTACGCGACAGGGGTCTCAGCCCCAGCATTTT. Amino acid sequence: CASSTRQGSQPQHF.